Presented here are 24 T cell receptor beta chains from one specimen sequenced in a study of response to subunit inactivated influenza vaccine. TCRdb redid the calling of the RT-PCR reads with MiXCR, one entry per CDR3 protein. The sample lists about 780,000 distinct CDR3 sequences, 18% occurring once. The sample consisted of PBMCs from blood, taken roughly 5 days after vaccination. The receptors here all came from a man between 45 and 60 years old who received an inactivated influenza vaccine.

The V gene is TRBV5-4, the J gene TRBJ2-3, with 8 bases that match TRBD2. Germline CDR1 is SGHNT and CDR2 is YYREEE (reference sequence). The CDR3 consists of 14 residues. The V segment lost 3 bases and the J segment 4 bases; nucleotides outside the gene matches: 4. CDR3 nucleotide sequence: TGTGCCAGCAGCTACGCGGGGGGCTCAGATACGCAGTATTTT. Its translation is CASSYAGGSDTQYF. The complete variable domain, with remaining parts taken from reference TRBV5-4 and TRBJ2-3, reads ETGVTQSPTHLIKTRGQQVTLRCSSQSGHNTVSWYQQALGQGPQFIFQYYREEENGRGNFPPRFSGLQFPNYSSELNVNALELDDSALYLCASSYAGGSDTQYFGPGTRLTVL.

The sample holds many counts of this clonotype. The CDR3 DNA sequence: TGTGCCAGCAGTTTTGGGGGGCCCTACGAGCAGTACTTC. It encodes CASSFGGPYEQYF. This chain connects TRBV12-3 or TRBV12-4 to TRBJ2-7, with D perhaps TRBD1 or TRBD2 (6 bases each). This CDR3 contains 13 residues. The germline V and J ends were trimmed by 3 bases and 2 bases, with 8 bases remaining between them.

The rearrangement links TRBV7-2 to TRBJ2-1; TRBD2 matches 11 bases. The germline CDR1 and CDR2 sequences are SGHTA and FQGNSA. With 1 base clipped from V and 9 bases from J, the junction kept 5 bases outside the gene matches. The CDR3 runs to 15 residues. This CDR3 is CASSLGVAGGVEQFF. Here the CDR3 DNA reads TGTGCCAGCAGCTTAGGCGTAGCGGGAGGGGTTGAGCAGTTCTTC. The full variable domain, rest sourced from reference TRBV7-2 and TRBJ2-1, is GAGVSQSPSNKVTEKGKDVELRCDPISGHTALYWYRQSLGQGLEFLIYFQGNSAPDKSGLPSDRFSAERTGGSVSTLTIQRTQQEDSAVYLCASSLGVAGGVEQFFGPGTRLTVL.

This clonotype was observed many times. The V gene is TRBV29-1, the J gene TRBJ2-1, with 9 bases aligning to TRBD2. Germline CDR1 SQVTM, CDR2 ANQGSEA. Trimming at V came to 4 bases and at J to 2 bases, leaving 3 bases not matched to a gene. The CDR3 extends over 14 amino acids. The CDR3 nucleotides read TGCAGCGTTGTGGCGGGAGGGCCCTACAATGAGCAGTTCTTC. Its translation is CSVVAGGPYNEQFF.

This clonotype has a single count. The chain links TRBV13 to TRBJ2-5; TRBD2 agrees at 7 bases. V was clipped by 6 bases and J by 3 bases; unmatched bases: 22. CDR1 and CDR2 (germline): PRHDT, FYEKMQ (reference sequence). This CDR3 has 19 residues. The CDR3 DNA reads TGTGCCAGCAGTCCACAAGCGGCTAGCGGAGCGATGGCCGAAGAGACCCAGTACTTC. This sequence encodes CASSPQAASGAMAEETQYF.

The table lists this clonotype with many counts. The gene calls are TRBV20-1 and TRBJ2-1; 8 bases match TRBD2. This CDR3 contains 14 residues. CDR1 and CDR2 (germline): DFQATT, SNEGSKA (reference sequence). V was clipped by 4 bases and J by 1 base; unmatched bases: 3. Written as DNA, the CDR3 is TGCAGTGCTAAGGGACTAGAATCCTACAATGAGCAGTTCTTC. As protein: CSAKGLESYNEQFF.

Judged by abundance, this clonotype is medium-sized. The chain combines TRBV12-3 or TRBV12-4 with TRBJ2-1; 11 bases map to TRBD2. This CDR3 region has 15 residues. The V and J ends lost 6 bases and 5 bases, in that order; junction bases with no gene match: 6. In nucleotides, the CDR3 is TGTGCCAGCAGACGTCTAGCGGGGGGTAACAATGAGCAGTTCTTC. Encoded protein: CASRRLAGGNNEQFF.

CDR3 nucleotides: TGTGCCAGCAGCTCTCCATTGACAGGGGGCGGCGAGCAGTACTTC. This codes for CASSSPLTGGGEQYF. V usage is TRBV5-5 and J usage is TRBJ2-7; TRBD1 aligns across 10 bases. The germline V gene has CDR1 SGHKS and CDR2 YYEKEE (reference sequence). V lost 3 bases, J lost 6 bases, and 9 bases stayed unmatched. The CDR3 sequence is 15 residues long.

This rearrangement joins TRBV6-5 to TRBJ2-1; D not resolved. Between the trimmed V and J ends, which lost 5 bases and 10 bases, there was a span of 9 bases. Germline V gives CDR1 MNHEY, CDR2 SVGAGI. CDR3 length: 11 residues. The CDR3 region has the DNA TGTGCCAGCAGTCCTGGTAAAGAGCAGTTCTTC. This gives the protein CASSPGKEQFF.

The V call is TRBV27, the J call TRBJ2-7, with D perhaps assigned TRBD1 or TRBD2 (6 bases each). Germline lookup yields CDR1 MNHEY and CDR2 SMNVEV (reference sequence). The CDR3 runs to 15 residues. V lost 5 bases to trimming and J lost 7 bases, with 21 bases between them. The CDR3 sequence: CASSAGVSSAGEQYF. CDR3 sequence (DNA): TGTGCCAGCAGTGCAGGGGTTTCCTCCGCGGGGGAGCAGTACTTC.

This chain links TRBV4-3 with TRBJ1-1, with 10 bases that match TRBD1. The CDR3 loop spans 16 amino acids. V dropped 3 bases and J dropped 4; count of bases not matched to a gene: 8. Germline lookup yields CDR1 LGHNA and CDR2 YSLEER. The CDR3 region is CASSHTPGQGTTEAFF. DNA for the CDR3: TGCGCCAGCAGCCATACGCCGGGACAGGGGACCACTGAAGCTTTCTTT.

The V call is TRBV18, the J call TRBJ2-3, with TRBD2 matching 12 bases. This CDR3 has 15 residues. Germline lookup yields CDR1 KGHSH and CDR2 LQKENI. The V gene end was trimmed by 6 bases and the J gene end by 2 bases; junction bases not matched to a gene: 3. In nucleotides, the CDR3 is TGTGCCAGCTCGTGGACTAGCGGGGACACAGATACGCAGTATTTT. Its protein is CASSWTSGDTDTQYF.

This clonotype was observed a handful of times. This chain connects TRBV7-8 to TRBJ2-2; 7 bases are a match to TRBD2. The CDR3 is 17 residues long. Germline trimming cut 1 base from V and 1 base from J; bases unmatched to any gene: 6. CDR1 is SGHVS, CDR2 FQNEAQ, per germline. The CDR3 sequence is CASSLGGGGGNTGELFF. For the CDR3, the DNA is TGTGCCAGCAGCTTAGGGGGCGGCGGGGGGAACACCGGGGAGCTGTTTTTT.

The J gene is TRBJ2-7, the V gene TRBV29-1; 12 positions agree with TRBD1. Germline V lookup: CDR1 SQVTM, CDR2 ANQGSEA. The trim removed 4 bases at V and 3 bases at J, leaving 10 bases unmatched. The length of the CDR3 is 16 residues. Here the CDR3 DNA reads TGCAGCGTTGCCAACCGGGGGACAGGGGGCTACTACGAGCAGTACTTC. Protein product: CSVANRGTGGYYEQYF.

This chain connects TRBV3-1 to TRBJ2-2; tentatively, D is TRBD1 (5 bases). Deletions cut 4 bases from V and 3 bases from J, with 18 bases between. Germline CDR1 is LGHDT and CDR2 is YNNKEL (reference sequence). The CDR3 is made up of 17 amino acids. CDR3 DNA: TGTGCCAGCAGCCCATTTGAGAGTAGGGGTTACACCGGGGAGCTGTTTTTT. The encoded protein is CASSPFESRGYTGELFF.

This clonotype was found a few times. The chain couples TRBV4-3 to TRBJ2-2, with D unresolved. Trimming left V 0 bases short and J 2 bases short, with 10 bases between. Germline V gene sequence: CDR1 LGHNA, CDR2 YSLEER. The CDR3 is 16 residues long. This CDR3 is CASSQEIASNTGELFF. CDR3 in DNA: TGCGCCAGCAGCCAAGAGATTGCGAGTAACACCGGGGAGCTGTTTTTT.

This clonotype turned up a few times. This chain connects TRBV12-3 or TRBV12-4 to TRBJ2-3; a possible D gene is TRBD1 (6 bases). The CDR3 has 16 amino acids. With 4 bases removed from V and 3 bases from J, the gap between germline ends came to 17 bases. The CDR3 bases are TGTGCCAGCAGTTGTCTTAAAGGACAGATTACAGATACGCAGTATTTT. This translates into CASSCLKGQITDTQYF.

The rearrangement links TRBV18 to TRBJ1-1, with no clear D. The CDR3 covers 15 residues. Germline assignment: CDR1 KGHSH and CDR2 LQKENI. Trimming took 0 bases from V and 2 from J, leaving 10 bases between them. CDR3 residues: CASSPPNSDNTEAFF. CDR3 coding DNA: TGTGCCAGCTCACCACCGAACTCAGATAACACTGAAGCTTTCTTT.

This chain links TRBV4-3 with TRBJ2-7; D might be TRBD1 (6 bases). In germline, CDR1 is LGHNA, CDR2 YSLEER. Trimming took 1 base from V and 2 from J, leaving 15 bases between them. The CDR3 sequence is 16 residues long. CDR3 sequence reads: CASSQVFPGVPYEQYF. The CDR3 DNA follows: TGCGCCAGCAGCCAAGTTTTCCCAGGGGTACCCTACGAGCAGTACTTC.

This clonotype was counted between two and nine times. This sequence joins TRBV5-1 and TRBJ2-2; no firm D call. The CDR3 extends over 18 amino acids. V was shortened by 0 bases and J by 1 base, with 16 bases between the two germline ends. Germline V gene sequence: CDR1 SGHRS, CDR2 YFSETQ. DNA of the CDR3: TGCGCCAGCAGCTTGGAGGTCACCACAGCGATGAACACCGGGGAGCTGTTTTTT. Translated: CASSLEVTTAMNTGELFF. The full variable domain, in which reference TRBV5-1 and TRBJ2-2 provide the parts outside the CDR3, is KAGVTQTPRYLIKTRGQQVTLSCSPISGHRSVSWYQQTPGQGLQFLFEYFSETQRNKGNFPGRFSGRQFSNSRSEMNVSTLELGDSALYLCASSLEVTTAMNTGELFFGEGSRLTVL.

This clonotype occurred a few times. The chain recombines TRBV4-2 with TRBJ1-4, with D unresolved. From germline, CDR1 is LGHNA and CDR2 YNFKEQ. This CDR3 has 16 residues. Trimming took 1 base from V and 0 from J, leaving 9 bases between them. The CDR3 DNA reads as TGTGCCAGCAGCCAAGGACATTCAACAACTAATGAAAAACTGTTTTTT. It codes for CASSQGHSTTNEKLFF.

This clonotype was seen at least ten times. The genes are TRBV12-3 or TRBV12-4 and TRBJ1-3; 7 bases map to TRBD1. This CDR3 is built from 14 residues. V lost 6 bases to trimming and J lost 3 bases; unmatched junction nucleotides: 5. CDR3 sequence: CASSPTGFGNTIYF. In nucleotides, the CDR3 is TGTGCCAGCAGCCCGACAGGGTTTGGAAACACCATATATTTT.

The rearrangement joins TRBV10-3 to TRBJ1-4; no reliable D call. Deletions cut 0 bases from V and 7 bases from J, with 6 bases between. The CDR3 extends over 13 amino acids. Germline CDR1 ENHRY, CDR2 SYGVKD. The CDR3, as DNA: TGTGCCATCAGTGAGTCGGAGGGTGAAAAACTGTTTTTT. This encodes CAISESEGEKLFF.

This clonotype was seen a handful of times. V gene TRBV7-9 combines with J gene TRBJ2-3; 7 bases agree with TRBD1. CDR3 length: 17 residues. Germline CDR1 is SEHNR and CDR2 is FQNEAQ (reference sequence). The V and J ends lost 3 bases and 3 bases, in that order; junction bases with no gene match: 12. This CDR3 is CASSFRRQGVGTDTQYF. In nucleotides, the CDR3 is TGTGCCAGCAGCTTCCGTCGACAGGGAGTAGGGACAGATACGCAGTATTTT.